This is a list of T cell receptor beta chains from one sample in a study of identical twins. In TCRdb, the 5' RACE reads were re-called with MiXCR into one record per CDR3 protein. The table has hundreds of thousands of distinct CDR3 sequences, about 18% seen once. These data were also reused for a study on T cells expressing NK-cell markers.

Source material: PBMCs. Receptors originate from a woman between 18 and 29 years old in good health. Each CDR3 is given with its conserved first and last residue. A D gene is named only where the DNA matches it firmly. Not all rows give a size; the values are once, few, many and, for expanded clones, a class.

>NA|TRBJ1-1|NA|TRBV5-5
CASSLVPQREAFF
TGTGCCAGCAGCTTGGTGCCCCAGAGGGAAGCTTTCTTT
>NA|TRBJ2-1|NA|TRBV6-2/TRBV6-3
CASTPLGTHHEQFF
TGTGCCAGCACTCCTCTGGGGACTCATCATGAGCAGTTCTTC
>NA|TRBJ2-7|NA|TRBV11-3
CASSYRPRPYEQYF
TGTGCCAGCAGCTATAGACCGAGGCCCTACGAGCAGTACTTC
>NA|TRBJ1-1|NA|TRBV9
CASSVRTGTPSEAFF
TGTGCCAGCAGCGTACGTACCGGGACCCCGTCAGAAGCTTTCTTT
>TRBD2|TRBJ2-1|NA|TRBV12-3/TRBV12-4
CASILTSGRPNEQFF
TGTGCCAGCATTCTCACTAGCGGGAGACCCAATGAGCAGTTCTTC
>TRBD2|TRBJ2-3|NA|TRBV24-1
CATSDPLLAGRTDTQYF
TGTGCCACCAGTGATCCCCTTTTAGCGGGGCGCACAGATACGCAGTATTTT
>NA|TRBJ2-5|NA|TRBV24-1
CATSDGGIETQYF
TGTGCCACCAGTGATGGCGGGATTGAGACCCAGTACTTC
>TRBD2|TRBJ2-3|few|TRBV5-1
CASSASGDTQYF
TGCGCCAGCAGCGCTAGCGGGGATACGCAGTATTTT
>TRBD2|TRBJ2-7|many|TRBV10-3
CAISEIAGARYEQYF
TGTGCCATCAGTGAAATAGCGGGAGCCCGCTACGAGCAGTACTTC
>NA|TRBJ2-3|few|TRBV18
CASSARQGDTQYF
TGTGCCAGCTCAGCACGGCAAGGGGATACGCAGTATTTT
>TRBD2|TRBJ2-5|NA|TRBV11-2
CASSLAGGRASAQYF
TGTGCCAGCAGCTTAGCAGGAGGGAGGGCCAGCGCCCAGTACTTC
>NA|TRBJ2-5|NA|TRBV29-1
CSVEVMRGETQYF
TGCAGCGTTGAGGTGATGAGGGGAGAGACCCAGTACTTC
>NA|TRBJ2-1|few|TRBV30
CAWSVQAGSYNEQFF
TGTGCCTGGAGTGTACAAGCGGGCTCCTACAATGAGCAGTTCTTC
>TRBD1|TRBJ2-1|many|TRBV29-1
CSSDRGNEQFF
TGCAGCAGCGACAGGGGCAATGAGCAGTTCTTC
>NA|TRBJ2-7|NA|TRBV5-1
CASSLAPDVTYEQYF
TGCGCCAGCAGCTTGGCTCCGGACGTAACCTACGAGCAGTACTTC
>TRBD2|TRBJ2-1|few|TRBV12-3/TRBV12-4
CASSPSGDYNEQFF
TGTGCCAGCAGCCCAAGCGGGGACTACAATGAGCAGTTCTTC
>TRBD2|TRBJ2-7|NA|TRBV2
CASSEAPRTSGTYEQYF
TGTGCCAGCAGTGAAGCTCCACGGACTAGCGGGACCTACGAGCAGTACTTC
>NA|TRBJ2-2|NA|TRBV12-3/TRBV12-4
CASKLRELFF
TGTGCCAGCAAATTACGGGAGCTGTTTTTT
>TRBD1|TRBJ1-4|few|TRBV6-5
CASSFRQGKATREKLFF
TGTGCCAGCAGTTTCCGACAGGGGAAGGCAACTAGGGAAAAACTGTTTTTT
>TRBD1|TRBJ1-1|many|TRBV12-3/TRBV12-4
CASSRQGPTEAFF
TGTGCCAGCAGCCGACAGGGGCCAACTGAAGCTTTCTTT
>NA|TRBJ2-7|many|TRBV15
CATSRDVGSTYEQYF
TGTGCCACCAGCAGAGATGTTGGGAGTACCTACGAGCAGTACTTC
>NA|TRBJ2-7|many|TRBV27
CASSLSRQQGSTYEQYF
TGTGCCAGCAGTTTATCGAGGCAACAGGGAAGCACCTACGAGCAGTACTTC
>NA|TRBJ1-1|NA|TRBV7-2
CASSWTDKAFF
TGTGCCAGCAGCTGGACAGACAAAGCTTTCTTT
>TRBD2|TRBJ2-1|few|TRBV6-1
CASSPTGTSGSYNEQFF
TGTGCCAGCAGTCCTACAGGAACTAGCGGGAGTTACAATGAGCAGTTCTTC
>TRBD2|TRBJ2-1|NA|TRBV3-1
CASSLRTSGRAYEQFF
TGTGCCAGCAGCCTGAGAACTAGCGGGAGGGCGTATGAGCAGTTCTTC
>TRBD2|TRBJ2-1|NA|TRBV5-1
CASRPGLAVSYNEQFF
TGCGCCAGCAGACCCGGGCTAGCGGTTTCCTACAATGAGCAGTTCTTC
>NA|TRBJ2-1|many|TRBV12-3/TRBV12-4
CASSFTLYNEQFF
TGTGCCAGCAGTTTTACCCTGTACAATGAGCAGTTCTTC
>TRBD2|TRBJ2-1|NA|TRBV6-2/TRBV6-3
CACRETSGLVGWEQFF
TGTGCCTGCCGCGAGACTTCGGGACTAGTTGGTTGGGAGCAGTTCTTC
>NA|TRBJ1-5|NA|TRBV7-3
CASSLSAGDKPQHF
TGTGCCAGCAGCTTATCGGCAGGGGATAAGCCCCAGCATTTT
>NA|TRBJ1-2|NA|TRBV7-8
CASSFAENYGYTF
TGTGCCAGCAGCTTCGCAGAAAACTATGGCTACACCTTC
>TRBD1|TRBJ2-3|few|TRBV10-3
CATTPRTGIESTDTQYF
TGTGCCACCACCCCCCGGACAGGGATTGAGAGCACAGATACGCAGTATTTT
>NA|TRBJ2-1|few|TRBV19
CATQWGGSEQFF
TGTGCCACCCAGTGGGGGGGCAGTGAGCAGTTCTTC
>NA|TRBJ1-1|many|TRBV6-5
CASSYSDLNTEAFF
TGTGCCAGCAGTTACTCGGACCTAAACACTGAAGCTTTCTTT
>TRBD1|TRBJ2-5|few|TRBV4-2
CASSQPYRGPKTQYF
TGTGCCAGCAGCCAACCTTACAGGGGCCCGAAGACCCAGTACTTC
>TRBD2|TRBJ2-7|many|TRBV29-1
CSVEDHRGLAGGTEQYF
TGCAGCGTTGAAGATCACCGAGGACTAGCGGGAGGAACCGAGCAGTACTTC
>NA|TRBJ2-1|NA|TRBV12-3/TRBV12-4
CASSFDILGGGGLLDQVF
TGTGCCAGCAGTTTTGACATTCTGGGAGGTGGTGGTCTCCTAGACCAGGTCTTC
>NA|TRBJ1-1|NA|TRBV20-1
CSARNTRYGGNVVNTEAFF
TGCAGTGCCCGAAATACTAGGTATGGGGGCAACGTTGTGAACACTGAAGCTTTCTTT
>NA|TRBJ2-4|few|TRBV20-1
CSARDIQGMYF
TGCAGTGCTAGAGATATCCAGGGAATGTACTTC
>NA|TRBJ2-7|NA|TRBV20-1
CSARYRATYEQYF
TGCAGTGCTAGATACAGGGCCACCTACGAGCAGTACTTC
>NA|TRBJ2-1|NA|TRBV7-2
CASSSAGGINEQFF
TGTGCCAGCAGCTCCGCTGGAGGGATAAATGAGCAGTTCTTC
>TRBD1|TRBJ2-3|NA|TRBV5-8
CASSAGTGPTDTQYF
TGTGCCAGCAGCGCCGGGACAGGGCCAACAGATACGCAGTATTTT
>NA|TRBJ1-4|NA|TRBV6-5
CASSYWVAETGQEKLFF
TGTGCCAGCAGTTACTGGGTGGCGGAGACAGGACAAGAAAAACTGTTTTTT
>TRBD2|TRBJ2-2|NA|TRBV20-1
CSAGVLANTGELFF
TGCAGTGCTGGAGTACTAGCGAATACCGGGGAGCTGTTTTTT